The TCR beta chain described here comes from a study of spatial heterogeneity in lung cancer. V lost 10 bases and J lost 8, with 17 bases in between. The CDR3 length is 12 residues. Germline CDR1 reads MNHNY; CDR2 reads SVGAGI (reference sequence). Time point denoted: sample taken at primary tumor resection. Frozen PBMC, nontumor lung or tumor provided whole RNA, which was sequenced unsorted. This clonotype came up a few times. Using its own MiXCR run on the 5' RACE reads, TCRdb lists one record per CDR3 protein. The table lists about 50,000 distinct CDR3 sequences, less than 8.5% of them singletons, with approximately 13% in the top ten.

This TCR came from a female donor with early-stage non-small cell lung cancer. The sequenced sample was PBMCs, obtained at surgery. V and J are TRBV6-6 and TRBJ1-2; weak D call: TRBD1 (6 bases). The CDR3 DNA is TGTGCCATCCAACTCCCGACAGGAGGCTACACCTTC. Protein: CAIQLPTGGYTF.